This TCR beta chain was sequenced during a study of blood T cell repertoires in COVID-19. The overall study: There were acute and convalescent COVID-19 samples, and they came from the United States, Italy and Spain. From T cells, B-cell-depleted T cells, or PBMCs came the material, which was cDNA or gDNA.

CDR3 length: 17 residues. The V and J ends lost 4 bases and 0 bases respectively, with 18 bases between them. From germline, CDR1 is SGHTA and CDR2 FQGNSA. The participants were between roughly 18 and 100 years old and came from under 25 US areas. Which cohort a participant joined came from the clinical history participants gave. Sequenced by immunoSEQ multiplex PCR; TCRdb stores in-frame clones only, minus some. The sample records about 270,000 clones, 88% being singletons. Sequencing was carried out using PBMCs or T cells enriched from blood (not recorded which). The source is a middle-aged woman with acute COVID-19. The rearrangement links TRBV7-2 to TRBJ1-1, with a possible D match to TRBD1 (6 bases). The DNA for the CDR3 is TGTGCCAGCAGCTGGGGGGGGCGGATGGGCATGAACACTGAAGCTTTCTTT. The encoded protein is CASSWGGRMGMNTEAFF.